These T cell receptor beta chains were read from a single sample in a study of cytomegalovirus exposure and HLA in healthy donors. The data were produced by immunoSEQ multiplex PCR, yet TCRdb's version contains in-frame clones alone and is incomplete. The repertoire has over 150,000 clones, approximately 81% of them found once; the top ten carry just over 2.5%. Sequencing was done on a sample of PBMCs. These receptors were obtained from a man younger than 45 in good health and CMV-seropositive. CDR3s include the opening cysteine and the closing phenylalanine or tryptophan. Each record gives: D gene, J gene, CDR3 length, V gene, clone size, CDR3 DNA, CDR3 protein. A D gene is named only where the DNA matches it firmly. Clone size is shown for a subset of rows, as once, few, many or a class of expanded clone.

TRBD2 | TRBJ2-1 | 14 | TRBV5-1 | NA | TGCGCCAGCAGCTTACTAGCGGGAGTCAATGAGCAGTTCTTC | CASSLLAGVNEQFF
TRBD2 | TRBJ2-3 | 16 | TRBV30 | NA | TGTGCCTCTAGACTAGCGGGACCAGAACGCACAGATACGCAGTATTTT | CASRLAGPERTDTQYF
NA | TRBJ1-1 | 14 | TRBV29-1 | once | TGCAGCGTTGGGAGGGAGGGGTTGGGAACTGAAGCTTTCTTT | CSVGREGLGTEAFF
TRBD2 | TRBJ2-7 | 17 | TRBV10-3 | NA | TGTGCCATCAGTGATCCGGGACTAGCGGGAGCAGGGTACGAGCAGTACTTC | CAISDPGLAGAGYEQYF
NA | TRBJ2-5 | 13 | TRBV10-2 | NA | TGCGCCAGCAGGAACAGATACCTGGGGACCCAGTACTTC | CASRNRYLGTQYF
TRBD1 | TRBJ1-5 | 15 | TRBV6-6 | NA | TGTGCCAGCAGTTCGGCTGACAGGGAAGGACAGCCCCAGCATTTT | CASSSADREGQPQHF
TRBD1 | TRBJ2-7 | 13 | TRBV7-2 | few | TGTGCCAGCAGCCGGGACAGGGTGAACGAGCAGTACTTC | CASSRDRVNEQYF
TRBD2 | TRBJ2-1 | 15 | TRBV11-3 | NA | TGTGCCAGCAGCTTTCGACTAGCGGGCTACAATGAGCAGTTCTTC | CASSFRLAGYNEQFF
TRBD1 | TRBJ2-3 | 16 | TRBV7-2 | once | TGTGCCAGCAGCGCCGGGACAGGGGGAGGCACAGATACGCAGTATTTT | CASSAGTGGGTDTQYF
TRBD1 | TRBJ2-6 | 18 | TRBV27 | NA | TGTGCCAGCAGTTCAAGGACAGGGGCTATTGCTGGGGCCAACGTCCTGACTTTC | CASSSRTGAIAGANVLTF
NA | TRBJ2-7 | 15 | TRBV6-1 | once | TGTGCCAGCAGTGTAATGGTATCTGAGCTCTACGAGCAGTACTTC | CASSVMVSELYEQYF
TRBD1 | TRBJ1-2 | 15 | TRBV4-3 | NA | TGCGCCAGCAGCCAAGGGACAGGGGGGGACTATGGCTACACCTTC | CASSQGTGGDYGYTF
TRBD2 | TRBJ2-5 | 15 | TRBV10-2 | once | TGCGCCAGCAGACCGACTAGCGGGAGGGAAGAGACCCAGTACTTC | CASRPTSGREETQYF
TRBD1 | TRBJ2-7 | 13 | TRBV6-5 | NA | TGTGCCAGCAGTCCACGACAGGGCTACGAGCAGTACTTC | CASSPRQGYEQYF
TRBD2 | TRBJ2-1 | 13 | TRBV25-1 | NA | TGTGCCAGCAGTGTGACTAGCGGGAGCCGTCAGTTCTTC | CASSVTSGSRQFF
TRBD2 | TRBJ2-1 | 16 | TRBV9 | NA | TGTGCCAGCAGCGTGGGACTAGCGGGGGAAAACAATGAGCAGTTCTTC | CASSVGLAGENNEQFF
NA | TRBJ1-3 | 14 | TRBV7-9 | NA | TGTGCCAGCAGCTTGAGTCTCTCTGGAAACACCATATATTTT | CASSLSLSGNTIYF
NA | TRBJ1-4 | 16 | TRBV7-2 | NA | TGTGCCAGCAGCTTAGTGCCCGGGTCGGAAAGTGAAAAACTGTTTTTT | CASSLVPGSESEKLFF
TRBD1 | TRBJ1-4 | 14 | TRBV7-6 | few | TGTGCCAGCAGCTTCACCGGGACAGGGGAAAAACTGTTTTTT | CASSFTGTGEKLFF